The present T cell receptor (beta chain) was sequenced within a study of blood T cell repertoires in COVID-19. The repertoire was sequenced with immunoSEQ multiplex PCR; TCRdb's copy has only in-frame clones and lacks some. The repertoire has more than 300,000 clones, roughly nine tenths of them found once; the top ten carry about 0.86%. The junction had 2 bases not matched to a gene; V was cut back by 0 bases and J by 6 bases. Germline CDR1 and CDR2: ENHRY and SYGVKD. The CDR3 consists of 14 residues. Participant-reported clinical history was the basis for cohort assignment. This clonotype was obtained from a woman between 40 and 50 years old who had been exposed to COVID-19. The rearrangement links TRBV10-3 to TRBJ2-7; 10 positions match TRBD1. Specimen: PBMCs or T cells enriched from blood (not recorded which). DNA for the CDR3: TGTGCCATCAGTGAGTCGGGGGACAGGGGCGAGCAGTACTTC. It yields the protein CAISESGDRGEQYF.